One sample yielded the 24 T cell receptor beta chains listed below, sequenced in a study of T cell responses to AZD1222 COVID-19 vaccine (dated by TCRdb to the early 2020s). The time point label on this specimen signifies: baseline before first vaccination. Libraries came from the immunoSEQ multiplex PCR assay. Drawn from immuneACCESS, this table holds only the in-frame rearrangements with V and J called that TCRdb kept. Clones are partly lost; checked studies trace under half to an unresolved V gene and leave the rest unexplained. This sample gives 140,000 to 150,000 clones in total; approximately 90% of them show up just once. The ten largest clones take up about 3.8% of the sample. The sequencing used peripheral blood, collected on day 0 of AZD1222 vaccination. These receptors all stem from an adult in good health.

The table lists this clone with a few counts. The chain employs TRBV6-5 and TRBJ2-1; maybe TRBD2 (6 bases). CDR1 and CDR2 from the germline V gene are MNHEY and SVGAGI. The V gene lost 4 bases and the J gene lost 4 bases, with 14 bases spanning the gap. The length of the CDR3 is 15 residues. The CDR3 bases are TGTGCCAGCAGTTCTATAGCGGCAGGGTACAATGAGCAGTTCTTC. It translates to CASSSIAAGYNEQFF.

Note on this clone: Mismatch with germline at one junction end may stem from a read error. CDR3 DNA sequence: TGTGCCAGCAGCTCACTAGCGGGAGTGAACTTC. Translated: CASSSLAGVNF. The rearrangement joins TRBV7-2 to TRBJ2-7; 11 bases line up with TRBD2. Germline V gene sequence: CDR1 SGHTA, CDR2 FQGNSA. This CDR3 has 11 amino acids.

J is TRBJ1-2 and V is TRBV28; D remains unclear. CDR3 size: 16 residues. CDR1 MDHEN and CDR2 SYDVKM come from the germline V gene. The V gene lost 3 bases and the J gene lost 0 bases, with 14 bases spanning the gap. In DNA form, the CDR3 reads TGTGCCAGCAGTTTGGGCGGGTTGTACTCTAACTATGGCTACACCTTC. Translating gives CASSLGGLYSNYGYTF.

The CDR3 is CASSPQGLAGVGDTQYF. CDR3 in DNA: TGTGCCAGTAGTCCCCAGGGACTAGCGGGAGTCGGTGATACGCAGTATTTT. The chain carries TRBV19 and TRBJ2-3; 14 bases are shared with TRBD2. Trimming removed 5 bases from V and 6 bases from J; junction bases left unmatched: 10. Germline V CDR1 and CDR2: LNHDA, SQIVND (reference sequence). This CDR3 comprises 17 residues.

V is TRBV14 and J is TRBJ2-7; D is possibly TRBD2 (6 bases). V was clipped by 1 base and J by 7 bases, with 11 bases between them. The length of the CDR3 is 13 residues. Germline CDR1 is SGHDN and CDR2 is FVKESK. CDR3 loop: CASSQALAQEQYF. As DNA, the CDR3 is TGTGCCAGCAGCCAAGCCCTAGCGCAGGAGCAGTACTTC.

This clone has a handful of counts. The chain employs TRBV19 and TRBJ1-1, with D perhaps TRBD1 (5 bases). The CDR3 has 14 amino acids. V was cut by 5 bases and J by 4 bases, with 14 bases left in between. Germline lookup yields CDR1 LNHDA and CDR2 SQIVND (reference sequence). CDR3 amino acids: CASSGVRGITEAFF. DNA for the CDR3: TGTGCCAGTAGTGGGGTACGGGGGATCACTGAAGCTTTCTTT.

This sequence joins TRBV7-2 and TRBJ2-1; 9 nucleotides line up with TRBD2. The CDR3 totals 14 residues. CDR1 is SGHTA, CDR2 FQGNSA, per germline. V lost 10 bases and J lost 6; bases outside the gene matches: 10. Here the CDR3 reads CATRSAGGTNEQFF. The CDR3, as DNA: TGTGCCACCCGTAGTGCGGGAGGGACCAATGAGCAGTTCTTC.

J is TRBJ2-2 and V is TRBV6-6; the D gene is possibly TRBD1 (6 bases). V lost 8 bases to trimming and J lost 6 bases, with 19 bases between them. The CDR3 is 15 residues long. Germline V lookup: CDR1 MNHNY, CDR2 SVGAGI (reference sequence). CDR3 amino acids: CASPPSRTEPGELFF. Here the CDR3 DNA reads TGTGCCAGCCCTCCCTCTCGGACAGAGCCCGGGGAGCTGTTTTTT.

V and J are TRBV6-5 and TRBJ2-7, with TRBD1 as a possible D gene (5 bases). Germline V gene data show CDR1 as MNHEY and CDR2 as SVGAGI. The CDR3 is made up of 15 amino acids. The ends were cut back, 4 bases at V and 3 bases at J, with 16 bases in the middle. For the CDR3, the DNA is TGTGCCAGCAGTTGGGGCGAGGCGGTTAACTACGAGCAGTACTTC. Translating gives CASSWGEAVNYEQYF.

This sequence joins TRBV6-5 and TRBJ1-1, with D possibly matching TRBD1 (5 bases). CDR3 length: 16 amino acids. V was trimmed by 2 bases and J by 1 base, leaving 14 bases between them. Germline values: CDR1 MNHEY, CDR2 SVGAGI. As DNA, the CDR3 is TGTGCCAGCAGTTACAACCGGGGACCGACGAACACTGAAGCTTTCTTT. Translated: CASSYNRGPTNTEAFF.

The chain has TRBV19 and TRBJ1-5, with D tentatively TRBD1 (5 bases). CDR1 LNHDA and CDR2 SQIVND come from the germline V gene (reference sequence). The CDR3 runs 17 residues. V was clipped by 4 bases and J by 4 bases, with 20 bases between them. This chain's CDR3 is CASSNPQSGVGNQPQHF. The CDR3 DNA sequence: TGTGCCAGTAGTAACCCTCAATCGGGGGTAGGTAATCAGCCCCAGCATTTT.

Only one count was recorded for this clone. The chain employs TRBV23-1 and TRBJ2-3; possible D gene TRBD2, 6 bases. TRBV23-1 is noted as an ORF with a role that remains uncertain. The CDR3 length is 15 residues. The germline V and J ends were trimmed by 3 bases and 1 base, with 11 bases remaining between them. The CDR3 coding sequence is TGCGCCAGCAGTCACCCCGGGGGTTGCACAGATACGCAGTATTTT. Protein product: CASSHPGGCTDTQYF.

V usage is TRBV6-4 and J usage is TRBJ1-5; 7 bases agree with TRBD1. The V gene end was trimmed by 4 bases and the J gene end by 4 bases; junction bases not matched to a gene: 4. The CDR3 totals 14 residues. Per the germline V gene, CDR1 is MRHNA and CDR2 is SNTAGT. CDR3 amino acids: CASSAPGQNQPQHF. The CDR3 nucleotides are TGTGCCAGCAGTGCCCCGGGACAGAATCAGCCCCAGCATTTT.

The CDR3 is CASSPGGLGGTEAFF. CDR3 sequence (DNA): TGCGCCAGCAGCCCGGGGGGACTTGGGGGCACTGAAGCTTTCTTT. The rearrangement joins TRBV5-1 to TRBJ1-1; a weak D match, TRBD1 (5 bases). Trimming removed 4 bases from V and 4 bases from J, with 17 bases in between. The CDR3 consists of 15 residues. CDR1 is SGHRS and CDR2 is YFSETQ in the germline V gene.

The V and J genes are TRBV5-6 and TRBJ2-7; the D is unclear. The CDR3 spans 14 residues. In germline, CDR1 is SGHDT, CDR2 YYEEEE. The V end was cut by 1 base, the J end by 5 bases, with 13 bases between. Here the CDR3 DNA reads TGTGCCAGCAGCTTGTATCCCCCCAGGAACGAGCAGTACTTC. Its translation is CASSLYPPRNEQYF.

This clone has a handful of counts. J is TRBJ1-1 and V is TRBV30; 7 nucleotides match TRBD1. The CDR3 runs 15 residues. From germline, CDR1 is GTSNPN and CDR2 SVGIG (reference sequence). With 3 bases clipped from V and 5 bases from J, the junction kept 12 bases outside the gene matches. CDR3 bases: TGTGCCTGGAGCATATCTTGGACAGGAGGGACTGAAGCTTTCTTT. Translating it yields CAWSISWTGGTEAFF.

This sequence joins TRBV6-2 or TRBV6-3 and TRBJ1-6; TRBD1 agrees at 11 bases. Germline CDR1 reads MNHEY; CDR2 reads SVGEGT. Germline trimming cut 2 bases from V and 4 bases from J; bases unmatched to any gene: 4. The CDR3 runs 17 residues. The CDR3 DNA is TGTGCCAGCAGTTACGCCGGACAGGGGGCGTATAATTCACCCCTCCACTTT. It encodes CASSYAGQGAYNSPLHF.

The V gene is TRBV5-4, the J gene TRBJ1-1, with no clear D. Trimming shortened V by 1 base and J by 6 bases, and 16 bases separated the two germline ends. In germline, CDR1 is SGHNT, CDR2 YYREEE (reference sequence). The CDR3 consists of 15 residues. CDR3 region: CASSLSAFSDAEAFF. The CDR3 DNA is TGTGCCAGCAGCTTGAGTGCTTTCTCGGACGCTGAAGCTTTCTTT.

The chain carries TRBV3-1 (or the pseudogene TRBV3-2) and TRBJ1-4; the D gene is possibly TRBD1 (5 bases). From germline, CDR1 is LGHDT and CDR2 YNNKEL (reference sequence). This CDR3 contains 11 residues. With 6 bases removed from V and 7 bases from J, the gap between germline ends came to 6 bases. The CDR3 DNA reads as TGTGCCAGCAGGAGGGGTGAAAAACTGTTTTTT. Translating it yields CASRRGEKLFF.

V is TRBV6-1 and J is TRBJ2-3; TRBD1 aligns across 7 bases. Germline V lookup: CDR1 MNHNS, CDR2 SASEGT. This CDR3 region has 15 residues. The J segment lost 7 bases and the V segment lost 3 bases, leaving 10 bases of the junction unmatched. CDR3 sequence: CASSESATGIHTQYF. The DNA for the CDR3 is TGTGCCAGCAGTGAGAGCGCGACAGGGATACATACGCAGTATTTT.

The chain employs TRBV29-1 and TRBJ2-1; TRBD2 agrees at 7 bases. V lost 6 bases to trimming and J lost 7 bases; unmatched junction nucleotides: 15. CDR1 SQVTM and CDR2 ANQGSEA come from the germline V gene. CDR3 length equals 15 residues. The CDR3 DNA sequence: TGCAGCGTGGGATTTGGGGCGGGAGCAGGGAATGAGCAGTTCTTC. Translation gives CSVGFGAGAGNEQFF.

The genes are TRBV19 and TRBJ1-6, with TRBD1 identical over 7 bases. This CDR3 comprises 15 residues. V lost 3 bases and J lost 5; bases outside the gene matches: 4. Germline V gene sequence: CDR1 LNHDA, CDR2 SQIVND (reference sequence). Here the CDR3 DNA reads TGTGCCAGTAGTATTACAGGGGCCAATAATTCACCCCTCCACTTT. Its protein product is CASSITGANNSPLHF.

The gene calls are TRBV2 and TRBJ1-4, with 10 bases fitting TRBD1. The J segment lost 0 bases and the V segment lost 8 bases, leaving 12 bases of the junction unmatched. The germline CDR1 and CDR2 sequences are SNHLY and FYNNEI. The CDR3 totals 18 residues. For the CDR3, the DNA is TGTGCCAGCCGTAAGGGACAGGGGACTAGTGCAACTAATGAAAAACTGTTTTTT. Protein product: CASRKGQGTSATNEKLFF.

V gene TRBV13 combines with J gene TRBJ1-5, with 9 positions matching TRBD1. Germline V lookup: CDR1 PRHDT, CDR2 FYEKMQ (reference sequence). With 4 bases clipped from V and 7 bases from J, the junction kept 5 bases outside the gene matches. CDR3 length equals 14 residues. In nucleotides, the CDR3 is TGTGCCAGCAGCTCGGACAGGGGCGAGCAGCCCCAGCATTTT. It translates to CASSSDRGEQPQHF.